The clone carrying this T cell receptor (beta chain) was seen a handful of times. The germline V and J ends were trimmed by 2 bases and 0 bases, with 8 bases remaining between them. The V gene's germline CDR1 is MRHNA and CDR2 SNTAGT. The CDR3 covers 15 residues. Only in-frame clones appear in the TCRdb table, and some are missing; sequencing was by immunoSEQ multiplex PCR. Of around 80,000 clones in the sample, about 94% are singletons; the top ten hold approximately 3%. This entry is derived from a study of control samples from healthy donors and cancer patients. Material for sequencing was blood. The V and J genes are TRBV6-4 and TRBJ2-1; D perhaps matches TRBD1 (5 bases). This sequence originates from a young woman in good health. This chain's CDR3 is CASSDTDSSYNEQFF. In DNA form, the CDR3 reads TGTGCCAGCAGTGACACCGACAGCTCCTACAATGAGCAGTTCTTC.